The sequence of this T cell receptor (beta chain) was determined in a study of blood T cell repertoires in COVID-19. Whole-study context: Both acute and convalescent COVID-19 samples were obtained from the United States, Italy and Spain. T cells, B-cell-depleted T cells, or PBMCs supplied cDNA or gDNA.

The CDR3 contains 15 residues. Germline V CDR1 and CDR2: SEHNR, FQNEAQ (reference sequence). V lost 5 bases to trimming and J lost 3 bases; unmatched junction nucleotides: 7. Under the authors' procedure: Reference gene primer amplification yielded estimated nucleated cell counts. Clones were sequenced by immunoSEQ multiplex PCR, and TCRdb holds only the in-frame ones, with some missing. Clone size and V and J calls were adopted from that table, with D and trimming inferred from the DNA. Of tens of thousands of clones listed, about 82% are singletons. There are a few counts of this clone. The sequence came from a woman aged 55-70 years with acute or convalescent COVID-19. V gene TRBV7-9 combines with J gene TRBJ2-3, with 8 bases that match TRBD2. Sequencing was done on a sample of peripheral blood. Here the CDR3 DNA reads TGTGCCAGCAGCCCCTGGCGGGAGGCTACAGATACGCAGTATTTT. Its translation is CASSPWREATDTQYF.